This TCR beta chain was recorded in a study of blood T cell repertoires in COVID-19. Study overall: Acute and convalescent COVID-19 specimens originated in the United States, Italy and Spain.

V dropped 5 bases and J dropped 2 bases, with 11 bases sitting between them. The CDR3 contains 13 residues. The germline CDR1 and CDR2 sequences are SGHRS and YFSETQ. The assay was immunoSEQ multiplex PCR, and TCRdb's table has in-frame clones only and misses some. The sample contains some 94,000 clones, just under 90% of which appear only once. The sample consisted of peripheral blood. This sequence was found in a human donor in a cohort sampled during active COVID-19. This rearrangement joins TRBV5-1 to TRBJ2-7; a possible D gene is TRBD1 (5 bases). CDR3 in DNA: TGCGCCAGCAGGGCCAGGGATACCTACGAGCAGTACTTC. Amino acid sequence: CASRARDTYEQYF.